This TCR beta chain was identified in a study of breast tumors, draining lymph nodes, adjacent tissues. General study findings and limits: Compared with lymph nodes, tumors were less diverse; compared with nontumor tissue, more.

This clonotype was recorded at least ten times. The antigen is not known. Germline V gives CDR1 MNHNS, CDR2 SASEGT. V was cut by 4 bases and J by 2 bases, with 12 bases left in between. The CDR3 is 14 residues long. TCRdb recomputed calls from the multiplex PCR reads with MiXCR, one row per CDR3 protein. Of 130,000 or so distinct CDR3 sequences detected, approximately 21% appear once; the ten largest clones hold about 2.2%. Axillary draining lymph nodes of breast cancer patients supplied the node samples. The chain employs TRBV6-1 and TRBJ2-7; tentative D call: TRBD1 (5 bases). The clonotype originates from a female donor with breast cancer. Some clones in this sample may be carry-over from other donors' samples. The sample comprised axillary lymph node tissue. CDR3 amino acids: CASSGTDTPYEQYF. The CDR3 coding sequence is TGTGCCAGCAGTGGAACGGACACCCCCTACGAGCAGTACTTC.